The 17 T cell receptor beta chains below come from one sample, sequenced in a study of T-cell memory formation after mild COVID-19. MiXCR, applied by TCRdb to the 5' RACE reads, yields one record per CDR3 protein. The data hold approximately 290,000 distinct CDR3 sequences, with under 8.5% observed a single time. The sequenced sample was PBMCs or a T cell subset sorted from them (not recorded which). The receptors come from a man younger than 35 who had mild COVID-19 (a few samples of this study predate the infection). Cell type and time point are not known.

This rearrangement joins TRBV20-1 to TRBJ1-3; D perhaps matches TRBD1 (6 bases). Germline V lookup: CDR1 DFQATT, CDR2 SNEGSKA (reference sequence). Deletions cut 5 bases from V and 0 bases from J, with 11 bases between. CDR3 length: 14 residues. The CDR3 loop reads CSAGKDSSGNTIYF. The CDR3 DNA sequence: TGCAGTGCTGGGAAGGACAGCTCTGGAAACACCATATATTTT.

A single count supports this clonotype. This chain connects TRBV12-3 or TRBV12-4 to TRBJ2-1; D possibly uses TRBD1 or TRBD2 (6 bases each). Trimming took 6 bases from V and 8 from J, leaving 14 bases between them. The CDR3 is 13 amino acids. The CDR3 nucleotides read TGTGCCAGCAGCCGTGGAGGGGGTGATGAGCAGTTCTTC. It yields the protein CASSRGGGDEQFF.

The chain joins TRBV5-1 to TRBJ2-2, with D perhaps matching TRBD1 or TRBD2 (5 bases each). The CDR3 length is 16 residues. Germline V gene lookup returns CDR1 SGHRS and CDR2 YFSETQ. V dropped 0 bases and J dropped 4 bases, with 13 bases sitting between them. The CDR3 nucleotides read TGCGCCAGCAGCTTGGCCCGAGGGGCCTTCACCGGGGAGCTGTTTTTT. Translated, it gives CASSLARGAFTGELFF.

This clonotype was seen only once. A much larger clone is a single base away; this may be a read error. The V and J genes are TRBV29-1 and TRBJ2-5; D might be TRBD1 (6 bases). The V end was cut by 7 bases, the J end by 6 bases, with 18 bases between. The CDR3 is 13 residues long. Germline V lookup: CDR1 SQVTM, CDR2 ANQGSEA. CDR3 in DNA: TGCAGCGCATGGGACACTGGTGAGAAGACCCAGTACTTC. It translates to CSAWDTGEKTQYF.

Turning to this clonotype: This may stem from a read error, because a much larger clone lies one nucleotide away. The chain recombines TRBV12-3 or TRBV12-4 with TRBJ1-5; D gene uncertain. There are 13 residues in the CDR3. V was clipped by 3 bases and J by 3 bases, with 6 bases between them. The CDR3 is CASSFGDNQPQHF. The CDR3 nucleotides read TGTGCCAGCAGTTTTGGGGACAATCAGCCCCAGCATTTT.

The chain combines TRBV29-1 with TRBJ2-6; 11 bases match TRBD2. Germline lookup yields CDR1 SQVTM and CDR2 ANQGSEA. The CDR3 covers 15 residues. After removal of 4 bases from V and 4 bases from J, the junction contained 3 bases not matched to a gene. The CDR3 bases are TGCAGCGTTGTTACTAGCGGGGGCGGGGCCAACGTCCTGACTTTC. Its protein is CSVVTSGGGANVLTF.

This clonotype was picked up many times. The chain links TRBV7-2 to TRBJ1-1; the D is unclear. The CDR3 is made up of 14 amino acids. CDR1 SGHTA and CDR2 FQGNSA come from the germline V gene. V was cut by 5 bases and J by 11 bases, with 21 bases left in between. In DNA, the CDR3 is TGTGCCAGCAGCCTACAGCTTGACGACCCTCGTGCTTTCTTT. Protein sequence: CASSLQLDDPRAFF. Full variable domain (outside the CDR3, taken from reference TRBV7-2 and TRBJ1-1): GAGVSQSPSNKVTEKGKDVELRCDPISGHTALYWYRQSLGQGLEFLIYFQGNSAPDKSGLPSDRFSAERTGGSVSTLTIQRTQQEDSAVYLCASSLQLDDPRAFFGQGTRLTVV.

This clonotype was seen repeatedly, ten times or more. The chain uses TRBV7-2 and TRBJ2-1, with D hard to call. V lost 1 base to trimming and J lost 4 bases, with 5 bases between them. Looked up from germline, CDR1 is SGHTA and CDR2 is FQGNSA. This CDR3 is built from 13 residues. Here the CDR3 reads CASSLGIYNEQFF. CDR3 sequence (DNA): TGTGCCAGCAGCTTAGGCATTTACAATGAGCAGTTCTTC.

This clonotype was counted ten times or more. V usage is TRBV6-5 and J usage is TRBJ2-5; TRBD1 matches at 8 bases. The CDR3 has 15 residues. Per the germline V gene, CDR1 is MNHEY and CDR2 is SVGAGI. V was pared by 6 bases and J by 2 bases, with 8 bases of the junction left unmatched. The CDR3 spells CASSRRGTGQETQYF. CDR3 coding DNA: TGTGCCAGCAGCCGTCGCGGGACAGGACAAGAGACCCAGTACTTC.

This clonotype has just a few counts. The chain uses TRBV7-9 and TRBJ2-1, with 11 positions matching TRBD2. The germline gives CDR1 SEHNR, CDR2 FQNEAQ (reference sequence). The CDR3 runs to 17 residues. V lost 4 bases to trimming and J lost 1 base; unmatched junction nucleotides: 6. CDR3 sequence reads: CASSSTSGVRSYNEQFF. CDR3 in DNA: TGTGCCAGCAGCTCGACTAGCGGGGTAAGGTCCTACAATGAGCAGTTCTTC.

The chain carries TRBV4-3 and TRBJ2-1; D remains ambiguous. V was trimmed by 3 bases and J by 10 bases, leaving 19 bases between them. This CDR3 has 15 amino acids. Per germline, CDR1 LGHNA and CDR2 YSLEER. CDR3 amino acids: CASSHEYPLVWEQFF. As DNA, the CDR3 is TGCGCCAGCAGCCATGAGTATCCCCTAGTTTGGGAGCAGTTCTTC.

The table lists this clonotype with a few counts. The V gene is TRBV7-2, the J gene TRBJ1-5, with D unresolved. V lost 5 bases and J lost 0, with 8 bases in between. The germline CDR1 and CDR2 sequences are SGHTA and FQGNSA. This CDR3 contains 14 residues. The CDR3 here is CASSPWASNQPQHF. CDR3 sequence (DNA): TGTGCCAGCAGCCCGTGGGCTAGCAATCAGCCCCAGCATTTT. Full variable domain (outside the CDR3, taken from reference TRBV7-2 and TRBJ1-5): GAGVSQSPSNKVTEKGKDVELRCDPISGHTALYWYRQSLGQGLEFLIYFQGNSAPDKSGLPSDRFSAERTGGSVSTLTIQRTQQEDSAVYLCASSPWASNQPQHFGDGTRLSIL.

V gene TRBV4-1 combines with J gene TRBJ1-6, with D possibly TRBD1 on 5 matching bases. V was cut by 1 base and J by 7 bases, with 14 bases left in between. Germline loops: CDR1 MGHRA, CDR2 YSYEKL. The CDR3 is made up of 16 amino acids. The CDR3 DNA reads TGCGCCAGCAGCCAAGCCTCGGGGAGGGACAATTCACCCCTCCACTTT. This encodes CASSQASGRDNSPLHF.

In its sample, this clonotype was seen a few times. CDR3 DNA sequence: TGTGCCAGCAGCTCAGCCGCTGGGGCCAACGTCCTGACTTTC. It encodes CASSSAAGANVLTF. V and J are TRBV11-2 and TRBJ2-6; D gene ambiguous. The germline V and J ends were trimmed by 4 bases and 2 bases, with 6 bases remaining between them. The CDR3 length is 14 residues. Per the germline V gene, CDR1 is SGHAT and CDR2 is FQNNGV.

This rearrangement joins TRBV10-3 to TRBJ1-1; tentative D call: TRBD1 (5 bases). The CDR3 has 15 residues. The germline V and J ends were trimmed by 8 bases and 5 bases, with 21 bases remaining between them. Germline CDR1 reads ENHRY; CDR2 reads SYGVKD. CDR3 residues: CAIVGNQIWGTEAFF. Here the CDR3 DNA reads TGTGCCATCGTGGGCAATCAAATTTGGGGGACTGAAGCTTTCTTT.

This clonotype was found a few times. The chain couples TRBV24-1 to TRBJ2-3, with 7 bases that match TRBD2. CDR3 size: 15 residues. J was trimmed by 5 bases and V by 4 bases; bases with no gene match: 8. Germline V gene lookup returns CDR1 KGHDR and CDR2 SFDVKD. The CDR3 sequence is CATSDTRGYGDTQYF. The CDR3 bases are TGTGCCACCAGTGACACGCGGGGGTACGGAGATACGCAGTATTTT.

This clonotype was recorded at least ten times. The chain is built from TRBV7-2 and TRBJ2-3; TRBD2 aligns across 9 bases. Germline CDR1 is SGHTA and CDR2 is FQGNSA. Trimming cost V 4 bases and J 8 bases; bases outside gene matches: 7. The CDR3 extends over 14 amino acids. The CDR3 DNA reads TGTGCCAGCAGCTCTGAGCGGGGGGTCCGTACGCAGTATTTT. Protein product: CASSSERGVRTQYF.